Presented here are 2 T cell receptor beta chains from one specimen sequenced in a study of low-dose radiotherapy and immunotherapy resistance in tumors. Covering alpha and beta chains, TRAV- and TRBV-specific primers were used for the first-strand cDNA. With a V-primer adapter and a constant-region primer, TCRs were amplified for approximately 19 PCR cycles. Each CDR3 protein is one row after TCRdb ran MiXCR on the reads. The repertoire consists of about 7,900 distinct CDR3 sequences, with about 60% occurring once and the leading ten covering roughly 9.4%. The origin of the receptors is a human donor with advanced metastatic prostate, ovarian, gallbladder or colorectal cancer (not recorded which). This table probably holds off-target reads from a library built for another chain.

This clonotype was recorded a few times. The J gene is TRBJ2-1, the V gene TRBV4-2; D may correspond to TRBD1 or TRBD2 (5 bases each). V lost 0 bases, J lost 4 bases, and 16 bases lay in between. CDR3 length: 17 amino acids. Per the germline V gene, CDR1 is LGHNA and CDR2 is YNFKEQ. In DNA, the CDR3 is TGTGCCAGCAGCCAAGAGGGTGACAGTGGGGGTTACAATGAGCAGTTCTTC. Amino acids: CASSQEGDSGGYNEQFF.

This chain links TRBV3-1 with TRBJ2-1; 10 nucleotides line up with TRBD2. Germline trimming cut 0 bases from V and 2 bases from J; bases unmatched to any gene: 13. There are 20 residues in the CDR3. From germline, CDR1 is LGHDT and CDR2 YNNKEL (reference sequence). The CDR3: CASSQDAVLAGEVAYNEQFF. CDR3 nucleotide sequence: TGTGCCAGCAGCCAAGACGCCGTCCTAGCGGGAGAGGTGGCCTACAATGAGCAGTTCTTC.